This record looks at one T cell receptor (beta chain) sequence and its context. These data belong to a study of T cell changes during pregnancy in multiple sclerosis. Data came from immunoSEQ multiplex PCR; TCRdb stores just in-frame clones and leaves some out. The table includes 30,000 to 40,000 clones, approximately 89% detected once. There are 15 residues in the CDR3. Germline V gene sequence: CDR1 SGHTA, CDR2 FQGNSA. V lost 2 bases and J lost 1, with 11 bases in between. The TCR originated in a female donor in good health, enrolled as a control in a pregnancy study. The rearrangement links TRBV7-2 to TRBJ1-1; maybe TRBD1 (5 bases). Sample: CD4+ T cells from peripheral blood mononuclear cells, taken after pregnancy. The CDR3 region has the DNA TGTGCCAGCAGCTTACAGGGCGGGGGGAACACTGAAGCTTTCTTT. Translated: CASSLQGGGNTEAFF.